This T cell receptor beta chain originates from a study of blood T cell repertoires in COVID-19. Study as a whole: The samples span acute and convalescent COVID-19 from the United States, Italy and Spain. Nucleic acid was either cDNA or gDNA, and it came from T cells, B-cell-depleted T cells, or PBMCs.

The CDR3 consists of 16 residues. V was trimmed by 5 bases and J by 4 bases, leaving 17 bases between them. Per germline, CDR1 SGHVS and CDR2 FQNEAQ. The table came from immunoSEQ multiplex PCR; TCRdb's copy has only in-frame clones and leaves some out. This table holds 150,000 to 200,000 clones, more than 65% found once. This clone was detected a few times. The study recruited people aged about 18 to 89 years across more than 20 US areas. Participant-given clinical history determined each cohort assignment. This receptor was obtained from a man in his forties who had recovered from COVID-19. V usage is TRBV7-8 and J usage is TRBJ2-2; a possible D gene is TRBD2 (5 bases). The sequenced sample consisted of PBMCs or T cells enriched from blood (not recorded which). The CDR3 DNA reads TGTGCCAGCAGCCCATTGATAGCTAGCAGCACCGGGGAGCTGTTTTTT. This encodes CASSPLIASSTGELFF.